This is a list of T cell receptor beta chains from one sample in a study of a mutant IDH1 vaccine in newly diagnosed glioma. Only in-frame clones appear in the TCRdb table, and some are missing; sequencing was by immunoSEQ multiplex PCR. The data show some 70,000 clones, more than 65% seen once. This specimen was PBMCs, taken from a glioma patient treated with radiotherapy, temozolomide or both. Every receptor here comes from a man aged 45-65 years with glioma. Each CDR3 is given with its conserved first and last residue. D genes are given only for firm matches. Size is omitted from some rows. Given values are once, few, many or a class for expanded clones.

v_call	j_call	clone_size	d_call	cdr3_nt	cdr3_aa
TRBV14	TRBJ2-1	.	.	TGTGCCAGCAGCCAAGAATTGTACAATGAGCAGTTCTTC	CASSQELYNEQFF
TRBV19	TRBJ2-7	.	TRBD2	TGTGCCAGTAGTATCGGGCTAGCGGTTGGCGAGCAGTACTTC	CASSIGLAVGEQYF
TRBV30	TRBJ2-2	.	.	TGTGCCTGGAGTAGGACGAACACCGGGGAGCTGTTTTTT	CAWSRTNTGELFF
TRBV28	TRBJ2-7	.	TRBD1	TGTGCCAGCAGACCCGGGACAGGGCCGTCCTACGAGCAGTACTTC	CASRPGTGPSYEQYF
TRBV2	TRBJ2-5	.	.	TGTGCCAGCAGTGAAGGTGGGGGGTTTGGCGAGACCCAGTACTTC	CASSEGGGFGETQYF
TRBV29-1	TRBJ2-1	.	.	TGCAGCGTTGGATACCGAGGGACGGCCGACGAGCAGTTCTTC	CSVGYRGTADEQFF
TRBV28	TRBJ1-1	.	TRBD1	TGTGCCAGTGGGACAGGGGGTTTTTACACTGAAGCTTTCTTT	CASGTGGFYTEAFF
TRBV4-2	TRBJ1-1	.	.	TGTGCCAGCAGCCACCCACAGGGGAACACTGAAGCTTTCTTT	CASSHPQGNTEAFF
TRBV6-5	TRBJ2-6	.	.	TGTGCCAGCACGGGGGCCCCAGGGGGGGCCAACGTCCTGACTTTC	CASTGAPGGANVLTF
TRBV7-9	TRBJ1-1	.	.	TGTGCCAGCAGCTTAATCAGAAGAGAGAACACTGAAGCTTTCTTT	CASSLIRRENTEAFF
TRBV7-8	TRBJ1-5	.	TRBD1	TGTGCCAGCAGCTTAGCACAGGGGCGAGGTCAGCCCCAGCATTTT	CASSLAQGRGQPQHF
TRBV6-5	TRBJ2-2	.	.	TGTGCCAGCAGTTACTGGCAGGGTAGCACCGGGGAGCTGTTTTTT	CASSYWQGSTGELFF
TRBV7-2	TRBJ1-5	once	.	TGTGCCAGCAGCTTAGGGGGAATAATGGGTCAGCCCCAGCATTTT	CASSLGGIMGQPQHF
TRBV7-3	TRBJ2-7	.	TRBD1	TGTGCCAGCAGCCCTGGTAGGACAGGGTTCTACGAGCAGTACTTC	CASSPGRTGFYEQYF
TRBV28	TRBJ1-1	few	TRBD1	TGTGCCAGCAGGTTACGGACAGGGGGCGTTGATACTGAAGCTTTCTTT	CASRLRTGGVDTEAFF
TRBV4-1	TRBJ2-5	.	TRBD2	TGCGCCAGCAGCCAAGATCCGGGGGGACAAGAGACCCAGTACTTC	CASSQDPGGQETQYF
TRBV28	TRBJ2-6	once	.	TGTGCCAGCAGTCCCCCACTAGGCAGGGCAGGGAGCTCTGGGGCCAACGTCCTGACTTTC	CASSPPLGRAGSSGANVLTF
TRBV11-1	TRBJ1-5	.	.	TGTGCCAGCAGCTTATCCTGGGATCAGCCCCAGCATTTT	CASSLSWDQPQHF
TRBV7-2	TRBJ1-1	few	.	TGTGCCAGCACCCTGGGGGGGGTGGCTTTCTTT	CASTLGGVAFF
TRBV6-5	TRBJ1-2	once	TRBD1	TGTGCCAGCAGTTACCGACAGGGGGCAATTAACTATGGCTACACCTTC	CASSYRQGAINYGYTF
TRBV15	TRBJ2-2	.	.	TGTGCCACCAGCAGAGTGGGACAAACGAACACCGGGGAGCTGTTTTTT	CATSRVGQTNTGELFF
TRBV5-6	TRBJ1-1	.	.	TGTGCCAGCAGCTTGGTCAGGGGACCAACTTTGAACACTGAAGCTTTCTTT	CASSLVRGPTLNTEAFF
TRBV30	TRBJ2-3	.	.	TGTGCCTGGAGTTGGTTAGGGACGCAGTATTTT	CAWSWLGTQYF
TRBV18	TRBJ2-3	.	.	TGTGCCAGCCTTAGGGGCCAGGACACAGATACGCAGTATTTT	CASLRGQDTDTQYF
TRBV6-1	TRBJ2-7	.	.	TGTGCCAGCAGTGAAGGGAGCCTCCCGCGATACGAGCAGTACTTC	CASSEGSLPRYEQYF
TRBV9	TRBJ1-2	.	.	TGTGCCAGCAGCACGATGCCGGGGGGGTCGGGCTATGGCTACACCTTC	CASSTMPGGSGYGYTF
TRBV23-1	TRBJ2-7	once	.	TGCGCCAGCCGGGGACGGAAATACGAGCAGTACTTC	CASRGRKYEQYF
TRBV6-5	TRBJ1-2	.	.	TGTGCCAGCAGTTATCGGCAGAACTATGGCTACACCTTC	CASSYRQNYGYTF
TRBV6-1	TRBJ2-1	.	TRBD1	TGTGCCAGCAGTGGGGGACAGGGGCCTCTAATCAATGAGCAGTTCTTC	CASSGGQGPLINEQFF
TRBV30	TRBJ2-5	.	.	TGTGCCTGGAGTGTACACAGGGGGGGGACCCAGTACTTC	CAWSVHRGGTQYF
TRBV5-6	TRBJ1-2	few	.	TGTGCCAGCAGCTCAGGTCGGTGGGGTTGGTATGGCTACACCTTC	CASSSGRWGWYGYTF
TRBV6-5	TRBJ2-7	.	TRBD1	TGTGCCAGCAGCCGCCGACAGGGTCGATACGAGCAGTACTTC	CASSRRQGRYEQYF
TRBV10-3	TRBJ1-1	.	TRBD1	TGTGCCATCGGGACAGGCTCGAACACTGAAGCTTTCTTT	CAIGTGSNTEAFF
TRBV19	TRBJ1-3	.	.	TGTGCCAGTAGTATGTCGGGTCGTGGAAACACCATATATTTT	CASSMSGRGNTIYF
TRBV7-2	TRBJ2-1	.	TRBD1	TGTGCCAGCAGCTTAGTGGGGACAGGGGGTAATGAGCAGTTCTTC	CASSLVGTGGNEQFF
TRBV28	TRBJ1-2	.	TRBD1	TGTGCCAGCAGTTCGGGGACAGGGGCTATCTATGGCTACACCTTC	CASSSGTGAIYGYTF
TRBV5-1	TRBJ2-2	.	.	TGCGCCAGCAGCTTGAGTCTGGGAACCCGGAACACCGGGGAGCTGTTTTTT	CASSLSLGTRNTGELFF
TRBV2	TRBJ2-1	.	.	TGTGCCACGGTCGGGACTTCAGAGGAGGGTGAGCAGTTCTTC	CATVGTSEEGEQFF
TRBV5-1	TRBJ2-1	.	.	TGCGCCAGCAGCCTGGGGGGGACAGGTAACTACAATGAGCAGTTCTTC	CASSLGGTGNYNEQFF
TRBV30	TRBJ2-7	.	.	TGTGCCTGGAGTCGCACCTACGAGCAGTACTTC	CAWSRTYEQYF
TRBV4-3	TRBJ2-1	few	.	TGCGCCAGCAGCTTCCTGATATACAATGAGCAGTTCTTC	CASSFLIYNEQFF
TRBV4-1	TRBJ2-5	few	.	TGCGCCAGCAGCCAAGATCGGGACGGATATCAGACCCAGTACTTC	CASSQDRDGYQTQYF
TRBV6-5	TRBJ2-1	once	.	TGTGCCAGCAGTTACAGCAGAATCGAGTTCTTC	CASSYSRIEFF
TRBV19	TRBJ1-2	.	TRBD1	TGTGCCAGTAGTGCGACAGGGGATGGCTACACCTTC	CASSATGDGYTF
TRBV4-2	TRBJ1-4	.	.	TGTGCCAGCAGCCAAGATTTTAGGGGGGACGGTGAAAAACTGTTTTTT	CASSQDFRGDGEKLFF
TRBV5-1	TRBJ2-5	.	TRBD2	TGCGCCAGCAGCTCGGGGGCTAGCGGGTTCCAAGAGACCCAGTACTTC	CASSSGASGFQETQYF
TRBV5-1	TRBJ1-3	.	TRBD1	TGCGCCAGCAGCTTCGGGACAGGGGGTTCACTCAGCTCTGGAAACACCATATATTTT	CASSFGTGGSLSSGNTIYF
TRBV29-1	TRBJ2-2	.	.	TGCAGCGTTGTGGCGGGGCTGGCCGGGGAGCTGTTTTTT	CSVVAGLAGELFF
TRBV4-3	TRBJ2-5	.	.	TGCGCCAGCAGGGGCCCGGCGGAGACCCAGTACTTC	CASRGPAETQYF
TRBV5-6	TRBJ2-5	once	TRBD2	TGTGCCAGCAGCTTGCTCCGGGTAGCGGGGGGGCGGGAGACCCAGTACTTC	CASSLLRVAGGRETQYF
TRBV10-3	TRBJ1-2	.	.	TGTGCCATCAGTGAGACAGATGGCTACACCTTC	CAISETDGYTF
TRBV25-1	TRBJ2-1	.	.	TGTGCCACCCGCCGGGGAGAGTGGAATGAGCAGTTCTTC	CATRRGEWNEQFF
TRBV6-1	TRBJ1-2	.	TRBD1	TGTGCCAGCAGTCCCGGGACAGGGGTAGGCTACACCTTC	CASSPGTGVGYTF